This T cell receptor beta chain is drawn from a study of post-analysis software for immune sequencing data. Study-wide background: Relapsing-remitting, secondary progressive and progressive-relapsing courses of multiple sclerosis were included. Regarding the study as a whole: Multiple sclerosis patients had significantly lower normalized Chao1 diversity than controls. Patients had higher frequencies than controls of five TRBV segments, including TRBV5-6, TRBV5-1 and TRBV20-1. Under the F measure, samples that were prepared in one batch clustered strongly together.

This clonotype was seen ten or more times. No antigen is known for it. V gave up 4 bases and J gave up 1 base, with 13 bases separating them. There are 15 residues in the CDR3. The germline V gene has CDR1 MGHRA and CDR2 YSYEKL. TCR beta libraries were prepared from cDNA with unique molecular identifiers. TCRdb re-derived calls from the PCR reads in MiXCR, one entry per CDR3 protein. The repertoire holds approximately 260,000 distinct CDR3 sequences, around 34% seen once, with around 4.8% in the top ten. The source of this sequence is a girl aged 10-17 years with multiple sclerosis. The V and J genes are TRBV4-1 and TRBJ2-5, with D perhaps TRBD2 (5 bases). Source material: blood. This CDR3 is CASSLGETPQETQYF. Here the CDR3 DNA reads TGCGCCAGCAGCCTCGGGGAGACACCCCAAGAGACCCAGTACTTC.